A single sample is the source of the 25 T cell receptor beta chains below, sequenced in a study of CD8 T cells in Susac syndrome. The RNA input was roughly 0.5 to 1 ug, and it was reverse transcribed with random hexamers. TCRdb reprocessed the immunoSEQ multiplex PCR reads with MiXCR, giving one entry per CDR3 protein. The table records 130,000 to 150,000 distinct CDR3 sequences, around 94% of them present only once. Material: CD4+ T cells from PBMCs. Receptor source: a human donor in good health.

The J gene is TRBJ1-5, the V gene TRBV5-1, with a possible D match to TRBD1 (6 bases). Trimming stripped 5 bases from V and 2 bases from J, with 14 bases between. Germline CDR1 and CDR2: SGHRS and YFSETQ. The CDR3 is made up of 15 amino acids. CDR3 in DNA: TGCGCCAGCAGAAGGGAGGGGGGTGGCAATCAGCCCCAGCATTTT. It specifies CASRREGGGNQPQHF.

The V call is TRBV27, the J call TRBJ2-1, with 8 positions matching TRBD1. V shed 7 bases and J 0 bases; nucleotides not matched to a gene: 5. Germline CDR1 is MNHEY and CDR2 is SMNVEV (reference sequence). The CDR3 length is 15 residues. For the CDR3, the DNA is TGTGCCAGCACCCCAGGGGGCTACTCCTACAATGAGCAGTTCTTC. Translating it yields CASTPGGYSYNEQFF.

The chain carries TRBV2 and TRBJ1-6, with a possible D match to TRBD1 (6 bases). V was pared by 4 bases and J by 10 bases, with 20 bases between. The CDR3 has 16 residues. The V gene's germline CDR1 is SNHLY and CDR2 FYNNEI. For the CDR3, the DNA is TGTGCCAGCAGTGCCCGCGGGGCAGGGGTAGGCTCACCCCTCCACTTT. This gives the protein CASSARGAGVGSPLHF.

The chain recombines TRBV6-6 with TRBJ1-2; no reliable D call. CDR1 is MNHNY, CDR2 SVGAGI, per germline (reference sequence). The ends were cut back, 6 bases at V and 2 bases at J, with 10 bases in the middle. The CDR3 length is 13 residues. The CDR3 loop reads CASRNGGNYGYTF. The CDR3 bases are TGTGCCAGCAGAAACGGTGGGAACTATGGCTACACCTTC.

The V and J genes are TRBV6-2 or TRBV6-3 and TRBJ2-5; 12 bases fit TRBD2. The CDR3 has 15 residues. Germline values: CDR1 MNHEY, CDR2 SVGEGT. The V and J ends lost 5 bases and 6 bases, in that order; junction bases with no gene match: 7. CDR3 sequence: CASSPGTSGLKTQYF. As DNA, the CDR3 is TGTGCCAGCAGTCCCGGGACTAGCGGGTTGAAGACCCAGTACTTC.

This clonotype has a single count. The genes are TRBV9 and TRBJ1-2; possible D gene TRBD1, 5 bases. In germline, CDR1 is SGDLS, CDR2 YYNGEE. The CDR3 loop spans 13 amino acids. The ends were cut back, 0 bases at V and 8 bases at J, with 11 bases in the middle. The CDR3 protein is CASSVAGLGGYTF. DNA of the CDR3: TGTGCCAGCAGCGTAGCAGGGTTGGGCGGCTACACCTTC.

This rearrangement joins TRBV6-1 to TRBJ1-1; D unresolved. The ends were cut back, 1 base at V and 7 bases at J, with 10 bases in the middle. The CDR3 covers 13 residues. Germline CDR1 is MNHNS and CDR2 is SASEGT. CDR3 amino acids: CASSEVGAGEAFF. In DNA, the CDR3 is TGTGCCAGCAGTGAAGTGGGTGCGGGTGAAGCTTTCTTT.

J is TRBJ2-3 and V is TRBV20-1; tentative D call: TRBD2 (7 bases). Germline CDR1 is DFQATT and CDR2 is SNEGSKA (reference sequence). The CDR3 runs 13 residues. Deletions cut 7 bases from V and 3 bases from J, with 14 bases between. CDR3 DNA: TGCAGTGGGGAGGGGGAGAGGACAGATACGCAGTATTTT. Translated, it gives CSGEGERTDTQYF.

The chain combines TRBV6-1 with TRBJ2-7, with TRBD1 matching 7 bases. Germline CDR1 MNHNS, CDR2 SASEGT. Trimming cost V 11 bases and J 5 bases; bases outside gene matches: 6. This CDR3 is built from 11 residues. CDR3 sequence reads: CAADRVHEQYF. Written as DNA, the CDR3 is TGTGCCGCCGACAGGGTCCACGAGCAGTACTTC.

V is TRBV15 and J is TRBJ1-1; 8 bases are a match to TRBD1. The V gene's germline CDR1 is LNHNV and CDR2 YYDKDF (reference sequence). Trimming took 7 bases from V and 7 from J; bases not matched to a gene: 11. CDR3 length: 14 residues. In DNA, the CDR3 is TGTGCCACCACCCGGGACAGGTACCCCAATGAAGCTTTCTTT. Translating it yields CATTRDRYPNEAFF. Looking up the rest from reference TRBV15 and TRBJ1-1 gives the full variable domain: DAMVIQNPRYQVTQFGKPVTLSCSQTLNHNVMYWYQQKSSQAPKLLFHYYDKDFNNEADTPDNFQSRRPNTSFCFLDIRSPGLGDTAMYLCATTRDRYPNEAFFGQGTRLTVV.

The CDR3, as DNA: TGCAGTGCTAAGACTAGCGGGAGTTCCCATGAGCAGTTCTTC. It specifies CSAKTSGSSHEQFF. V usage is TRBV20-1 and J usage is TRBJ2-1; 12 bases align to TRBD2. CDR1 and CDR2 (germline): DFQATT, SNEGSKA (reference sequence). The CDR3 length is 14 residues. V dropped 4 bases and J dropped 8; count of bases not matched to a gene: 6.

The V gene is TRBV20-1, the J gene TRBJ2-1; possibly TRBD2 for D (5 bases). V was cut by 6 bases and J by 6 bases, with 15 bases left in between. Germline loops: CDR1 DFQATT, CDR2 SNEGSKA (reference sequence). The CDR3 runs to 13 residues. The CDR3 bases are TGCAGTGCCCAACCCGGAGGAGTCAATGAGCAGTTCTTC. Its translation: CSAQPGGVNEQFF.

The V and J genes are TRBV24-1 and TRBJ2-5; perhaps TRBD2 as D (6 bases). The CDR3 totals 13 residues. Trimming pared 9 bases from V and 4 bases from J, leaving 14 bases between. The germline gives CDR1 KGHDR, CDR2 SFDVKD. CDR3 sequence: CATSRGVGETQYF. The CDR3 DNA sequence: TGTGCCACCTCCCGCGGGGTTGGAGAGACCCAGTACTTC.

This clonotype was recorded only once. The V and J genes are TRBV5-1 and TRBJ2-1; D ambiguous. Per the germline V gene, CDR1 is SGHRS and CDR2 is YFSETQ. V lost 4 bases, J lost 9 bases, and 14 bases lay in between. The CDR3 extends over 13 amino acids. CDR3 in amino acids: CASSRDHISEQFF. CDR3 DNA sequence: TGCGCCAGCAGCCGAGACCACATAAGTGAGCAGTTCTTC. Full variable domain (missing parts from reference TRBV5-1 and TRBJ2-1): KAGVTQTPRYLIKTRGQQVTLSCSPISGHRSVSWYQQTPGQGLQFLFEYFSETQRNKGNFPGRFSGRQFSNSRSEMNVSTLELGDSALYLCASSRDHISEQFFGPGTRLTVL.

The chain links TRBV28 to TRBJ2-7; TRBD1 matches 12 bases. The CDR3 has 14 residues. J lost 4 bases, V lost 7 bases, and 5 bases had no gene match. Germline-derived CDR1 and CDR2 are MDHEN and SYDVKM. Here the CDR3 DNA reads TGTGCCAGCACAGGGGACAGGGGGCAGTACGAGCAGTACTTC. Translation: CASTGDRGQYEQYF.

The CDR3 region has the DNA TGCGCCAGCAGCGACCAGGGGGCCAGGAGCTACACCTTC. Translated: CASSDQGARSYTF. V usage is TRBV10-1 and J usage is TRBJ1-2, with 8 bases aligning to TRBD1. After removal of 6 bases from V and 9 bases from J, the junction contained 9 bases not matched to a gene. Germline V gene lookup returns CDR1 WNHNN and CDR2 SYGVQD (reference sequence). The CDR3 loop spans 13 amino acids.

This sequence joins TRBV20-1 and TRBJ2-3; D unresolved. V shed 0 bases and J shed 4 bases, with 5 bases lying between them. Germline CDR1 and CDR2: DFQATT and SNEGSKA (reference sequence). There are 12 residues in the CDR3. CDR3 amino acids: CSAREGPDTQYF. The CDR3 bases are TGCAGTGCTAGAGAAGGGCCAGATACGCAGTATTTT.

This clonotype was counted a single time. The V and J genes are TRBV11-2 and TRBJ2-7; 12 nucleotides line up with TRBD2. After removal of 8 bases from V and 7 bases from J, the junction contained 12 bases not matched to a gene. The CDR3 totals 15 residues. From germline, CDR1 is SGHAT and CDR2 FQNNGV. The CDR3 DNA is TGTGCCAGCGGACCATCTAGCGGGAGGGTGTGGGAGCAGTACTTC. The encoded protein is CASGPSSGRVWEQYF.

This chain uses TRBV18 with TRBJ1-1; no firm D call. V lost 3 bases to trimming and J lost 1 base, with 12 bases between them. The CDR3 sequence is 15 residues long. Germline loops: CDR1 KGHSH, CDR2 LQKENI. CDR3 loop: CASSPLPQENTEAFF. In nucleotides, the CDR3 is TGTGCCAGCTCACCGCTCCCGCAGGAGAACACTGAAGCTTTCTTT.

The chain uses TRBV2 and TRBJ1-5; possible D gene TRBD1, 6 bases. V lost 11 bases and J 4 bases, leaving 15 bases between the germline ends. This CDR3 contains 13 residues. CDR1 is SNHLY, CDR2 FYNNEI, per germline. The CDR3 region is CALGGGINQPQHF. The CDR3, as DNA: TGTGCCCTAGGGGGAGGGATTAATCAGCCCCAGCATTTT.

The genes are TRBV29-1 and TRBJ2-5; tentative D call: TRBD2 (5 bases). V was shortened by 6 bases and J by 5 bases, with 13 bases between the two germline ends. CDR1 and CDR2 from the germline V gene are SQVTM and ANQGSEA. The CDR3 contains 12 residues. In DNA, the CDR3 is TGCAGCGTCTTACACGGCGGGGAGACCCAGTACTTC. The encoded protein is CSVLHGGETQYF. Drawing the rest from reference TRBV29-1 and TRBJ2-5, the complete variable domain is SAVISQKPSRDICQRGTSLTIQCQVDSQVTMMFWYRQQPGQSLTLIATANQGSEATYESGFVIDKFPISRPNLTFSTLTVSNMSPEDSSIYLCSVLHGGETQYFGPGTRLLVL.

This chain joins TRBV2 and TRBJ2-5; D uncertain. Germline V gene data show CDR1 as SNHLY and CDR2 as FYNNEI. V dropped 5 bases and J dropped 7 bases, with 11 bases sitting between them. There are 12 residues in the CDR3. The CDR3 loop reads CASSYLWGTQYF. The CDR3 coding sequence is TGTGCCAGCAGTTACCTATGGGGGACCCAGTACTTC.

CDR3 region: CASSTQGKHQPQHF. The CDR3, as DNA: TGTGCCAGCAGTACTCAGGGTAAACATCAGCCCCAGCATTTT. The chain uses TRBV12-3 or TRBV12-4 and TRBJ1-5; tentatively, D is TRBD1 (5 bases). V was cut by 5 bases and J by 5 bases, with 13 bases left in between. The CDR3 loop spans 14 amino acids.

The chain is built from TRBV10-3 and TRBJ2-5, with a possible D match to TRBD1 (6 bases). Looked up from germline, CDR1 is ENHRY and CDR2 is SYGVKD. Trimming took off 6 bases at V and 3 bases at J, with 14 bases between the two ends. The CDR3 sequence is 14 residues long. This chain's CDR3 is CAIRGTLEKETQYF. CDR3 coding DNA: TGTGCCATCAGAGGGACATTAGAAAAAGAGACCCAGTACTTC.

V gene TRBV14 combines with J gene TRBJ1-6; 7 nucleotides line up with TRBD1. Germline V gives CDR1 SGHDN, CDR2 FVKESK. The CDR3 runs 15 residues. The V and J ends lost 2 bases and 6 bases, in that order; junction bases with no gene match: 4. The CDR3 here is CASSQTGTANSPLHF. CDR3 DNA: TGTGCCAGCAGCCAAACCGGGACAGCTAATTCACCCCTCCACTTT.